The text below deals with one TCR beta chain. What it binds is not known. Memory CD4+ T cells were sorted as CD4+CD45RO+CD25- cells. TCRdb independently ran MiXCR on the 5' RACE reads; one entry per CDR3 protein. The sample comprises 25,000 to 40,000 distinct CDR3 sequences, 24% of which are singletons, and 4.3% rests with the top ten. The CDR3 length is 12 residues. V was shortened by 0 bases and J by 7 bases, with 9 bases between the two germline ends. Germline V gives CDR1 DFQATT, CDR2 SNEGSKA (reference sequence). Study results and caveats: Tumor memory CD4+ T cell TCR gene usage was found to cluster with blood and lymph node memory CD4+ cells and with lymph node naive CD4+ cells.

The sequenced sample consisted of memory CD4+ T cells sorted from blood. Specified subset: memory CD4+ T cells, CD4+CD45RO+CD25-. The sequence was obtained from a female donor with breast cancer. The V call is TRBV20-1, the J call TRBJ1-1; no clear D gene. This chain's CDR3 is CSARDESIEAFF. The CDR3 DNA is TGCAGTGCTAGAGACGAAAGCATTGAAGCTTTCTTT.